What follows are 8 T cell receptor beta chains derived from one specimen sequenced in a study of regulatory T cells in long-lasting Graves disease. Documented time point: persistent/refractory GD, antithyroid drugs over 5 years with positive TRAb. Following extraction of RNA from PBMCs, that RNA was used to make the TCR library. With iRepertoire HTBI primers and Arm-PCR of CDR3 regions, TCR beta libraries were built. TCRdb called the multiplex PCR reads again in MiXCR, with one record for every CDR3 protein. The sample contains fewer than 400,000 distinct CDR3 sequences, around 19% of which appear only once. The sequencing used peripheral blood mononuclear cells (PBMCs), collected when the disease was refractory, from a patient treated with antithyroid drugs. Source of these receptors: a female donor with Graves disease.

This clonotype showed up just a few times. The gene calls are TRBV7-8 and TRBJ1-1; no firm D call. Trimming left V 5 bases short and J 8 bases short, with 15 bases between. Germline V gene lookup returns CDR1 SGHVS and CDR2 FQNEAQ. CDR3 length: 13 residues. CDR3 DNA sequence: TGTGCCAGCAGCCTGGTTGGTGGTTTGGAAGCTTTCTTT. This gives the protein CASSLVGGLEAFF.

The chain has TRBV27 and TRBJ2-1; a possible D gene is TRBD2 (6 bases). Germline CDR1 reads MNHEY; CDR2 reads SMNVEV (reference sequence). There are 15 residues in the CDR3. Trimming took 4 bases from V and 6 from J, leaving 16 bases between them. This CDR3 reads CASSWGSSEANEQFF. In DNA form, the CDR3 reads TGTGCCAGCAGTTGGGGTTCTAGCGAGGCCAATGAGCAGTTCTTC.

The sample holds many counts of this clonotype. This chain joins TRBV30 and TRBJ2-7; a possible D gene is TRBD2 (6 bases). Germline loops: CDR1 GTSNPN, CDR2 SVGIG (reference sequence). Trimming cost V 0 bases and J 3 bases, with 12 bases left between them. The CDR3 has 14 amino acids. CDR3 amino acids: CAWSVPPGGYEQYF. The DNA of the CDR3 is TGTGCCTGGAGTGTACCCCCCGGGGGCTACGAGCAGTACTTC.

Many counts were recorded for this clonotype. The V gene is TRBV28, the J gene TRBJ2-7; no clear D gene. Germline assignment: CDR1 MDHEN and CDR2 SYDVKM. This CDR3 comprises 12 residues. V dropped 6 bases and J dropped 7 bases, with 13 bases sitting between them. The DNA for the CDR3 is TGTGCCAGCAGCCAACACCCCGAGGAGCAGTACTTC. It codes for CASSQHPEEQYF.

A note on this clonotype: Because the CDR3's place on the DNA is in doubt, the DNA is left out and the CDR3 is given as listed by TCRdb. The chain combines TRBV12-3 or TRBV12-4 with TRBJ2-5; the D call TRBD1 from the table was never checked on the DNA. A total of 14 residues make up the CDR3, ends included. The CDR3 protein is CASSFSGPGETQYF.

This rearrangement joins TRBV30 to TRBJ1-5; the D is unclear. The CDR3 is made up of 13 amino acids. Between the trimmed V and J ends, which lost 0 bases and 1 base, there was a span of 4 bases. Germline V lookup: CDR1 GTSNPN, CDR2 SVGIG (reference sequence). The CDR3 protein is CAWSVNSNQPQHF. Here the CDR3 DNA reads TGTGCCTGGAGTGTCAACAGCAATCAGCCCCAGCATTTT.

In this sample, this clonotype turned up a few times. V usage is TRBV29-1 and J usage is TRBJ2-5, with D possibly TRBD2 on 6 matching bases. V was clipped by 4 bases and J by 5 bases, with 14 bases between them. Looked up from germline, CDR1 is SQVTM and CDR2 is ANQGSEA. The CDR3 covers 13 residues. CDR3 nucleotide sequence: TGCAGCGTTGGGGGAGGACCAACGGAGACCCAGTACTTC. Translated: CSVGGGPTETQYF.

This chain connects TRBV9 to TRBJ2-4; D is possibly TRBD1 or TRBD2 (6 bases each). This CDR3 is built from 14 residues. CDR1 is SGDLS, CDR2 YYNGEE, per germline. V was trimmed by 0 bases and J by 13 bases, leaving 17 bases between them. CDR3 DNA: TGTGCCAGCAGCGTAGGAGGGGGGCCGGACGTCCAGTACTTC. Its protein product is CASSVGGGPDVQYF.